The sequence of this T cell receptor beta chain was determined in a study of blood T cell repertoires in COVID-19. At the level of the study: PBMCs, B-cell-depleted T cells, or T cells provided the cDNA or gDNA that made up the material.

The trim removed 5 bases at V and 6 bases at J, leaving 4 bases unmatched. This CDR3 has 14 residues. CDR1 is SNHLY, CDR2 FYNNEI, per germline. Under the authors' procedure: Counts of nucleated cells, estimated from reference gene primer amplification, were obtained. Here immunoSEQ multiplex PCR was the method, and the copy in TCRdb shows in-frame clones only, minus some. The D gene and trimming were derived from the DNA, and the V and J assignments and clone size from that table. The table has over 400,000 clones, around nine tenths seen once. Participants spanned ages about 18 to 100 years and resided in 24 US areas.

Material: PBMCs or T cells enriched from blood (not recorded which). The receptor was derived from an older woman who had recovered from COVID-19. The chain couples TRBV2 to TRBJ1-5, with 10 bases aligning to TRBD1. CDR3 region: CASSTWTGGQPQHF. The CDR3 DNA follows: TGTGCCAGCAGTACCTGGACAGGGGGTCAGCCCCAGCATTTT.